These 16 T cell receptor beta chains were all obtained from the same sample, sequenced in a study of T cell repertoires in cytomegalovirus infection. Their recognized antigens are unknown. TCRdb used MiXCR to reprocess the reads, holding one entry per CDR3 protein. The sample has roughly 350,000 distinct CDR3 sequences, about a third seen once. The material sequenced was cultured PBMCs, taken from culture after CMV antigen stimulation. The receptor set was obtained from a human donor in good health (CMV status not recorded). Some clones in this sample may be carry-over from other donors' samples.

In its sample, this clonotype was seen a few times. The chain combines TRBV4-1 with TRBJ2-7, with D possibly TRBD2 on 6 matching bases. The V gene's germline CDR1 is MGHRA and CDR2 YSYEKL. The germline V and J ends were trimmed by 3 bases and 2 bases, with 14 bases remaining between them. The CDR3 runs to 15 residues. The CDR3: CASSHGLEGPYEQYF. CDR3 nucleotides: TGCGCCAGCAGCCATGGCTTGGAGGGACCCTACGAGCAGTACTTC.

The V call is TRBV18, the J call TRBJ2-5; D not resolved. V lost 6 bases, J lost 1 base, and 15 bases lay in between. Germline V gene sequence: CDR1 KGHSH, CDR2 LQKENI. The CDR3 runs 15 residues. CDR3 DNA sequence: TGTGCCAGCTCGCTACCGGGTTCCTTCCAAGAGACCCAGTACTTC. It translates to CASSLPGSFQETQYF.

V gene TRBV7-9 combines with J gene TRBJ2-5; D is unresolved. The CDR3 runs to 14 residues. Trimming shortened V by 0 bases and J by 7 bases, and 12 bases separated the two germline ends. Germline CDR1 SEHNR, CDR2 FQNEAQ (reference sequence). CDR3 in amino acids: CASSLAGRKGTQYF. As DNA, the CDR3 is TGTGCCAGCAGCTTAGCGGGCCGGAAAGGGACCCAGTACTTC.

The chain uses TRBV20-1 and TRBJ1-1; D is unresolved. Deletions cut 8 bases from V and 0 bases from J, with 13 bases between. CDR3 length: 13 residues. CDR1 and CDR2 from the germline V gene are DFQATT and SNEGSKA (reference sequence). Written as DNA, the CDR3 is TGCAGTCCCACAGAACCCATGAACACTGAAGCTTTCTTT. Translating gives CSPTEPMNTEAFF.

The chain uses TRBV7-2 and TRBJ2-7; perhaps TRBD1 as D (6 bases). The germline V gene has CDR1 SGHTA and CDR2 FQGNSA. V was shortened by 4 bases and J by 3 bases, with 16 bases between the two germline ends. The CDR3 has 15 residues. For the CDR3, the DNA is TGTGCCAGCAGCTCCGCAGGGGACGACTTCTACGAGCAGTACTTC. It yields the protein CASSSAGDDFYEQYF.

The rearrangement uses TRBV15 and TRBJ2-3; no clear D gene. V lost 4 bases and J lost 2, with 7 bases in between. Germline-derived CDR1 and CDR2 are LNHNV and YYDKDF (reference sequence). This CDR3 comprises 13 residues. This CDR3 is CATSIRDTDTQYF. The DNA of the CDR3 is TGTGCCACCAGCATCCGAGACACAGATACGCAGTATTTT.

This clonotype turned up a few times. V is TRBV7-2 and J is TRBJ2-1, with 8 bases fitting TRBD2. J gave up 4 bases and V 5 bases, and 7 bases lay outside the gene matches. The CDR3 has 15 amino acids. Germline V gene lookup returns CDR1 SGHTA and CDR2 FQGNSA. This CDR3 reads CASSLTSGEYNEQFF. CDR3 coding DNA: TGTGCCAGCAGCCTTACTAGCGGCGAGTACAATGAGCAGTTCTTC.

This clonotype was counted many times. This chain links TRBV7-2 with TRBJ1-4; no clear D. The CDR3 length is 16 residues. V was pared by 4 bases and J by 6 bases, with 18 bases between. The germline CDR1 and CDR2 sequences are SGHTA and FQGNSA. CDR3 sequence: CASSSGKQNVHEKLFF. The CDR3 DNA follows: TGTGCCAGCAGCTCCGGGAAGCAGAACGTTCATGAAAAACTGTTTTTT. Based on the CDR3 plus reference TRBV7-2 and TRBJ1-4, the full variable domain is GAGVSQSPSNKVTEKGKDVELRCDPISGHTALYWYRQSLGQGLEFLIYFQGNSAPDKSGLPSDRFSAERTGGSVSTLTIQRTQQEDSAVYLCASSSGKQNVHEKLFFGSGTQLSVL.

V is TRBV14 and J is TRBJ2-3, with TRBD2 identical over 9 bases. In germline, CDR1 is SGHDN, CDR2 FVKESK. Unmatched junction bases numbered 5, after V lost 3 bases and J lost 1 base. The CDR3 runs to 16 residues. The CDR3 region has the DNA TGTGCCAGCAGCCACCTGACTAGCGGACGCACAGATACGCAGTATTTT. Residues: CASSHLTSGRTDTQYF.

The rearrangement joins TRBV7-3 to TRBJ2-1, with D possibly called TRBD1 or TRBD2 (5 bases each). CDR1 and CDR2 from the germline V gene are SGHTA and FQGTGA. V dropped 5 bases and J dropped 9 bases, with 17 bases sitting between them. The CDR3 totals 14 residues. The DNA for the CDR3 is TGTGCCAGCAGCGAAACCCGAGGGGTCAGTGAGCAGTTCTTC. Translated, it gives CASSETRGVSEQFF. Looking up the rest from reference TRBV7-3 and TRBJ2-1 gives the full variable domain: GAGVSQTPSNKVTEKGKYVELRCDPISGHTALYWYRQSLGQGPEFLIYFQGTGAADDSGLPNDRFFAVRPEGSVSTLKIQRTERGDSAVYLCASSETRGVSEQFFGPGTRLTVL.

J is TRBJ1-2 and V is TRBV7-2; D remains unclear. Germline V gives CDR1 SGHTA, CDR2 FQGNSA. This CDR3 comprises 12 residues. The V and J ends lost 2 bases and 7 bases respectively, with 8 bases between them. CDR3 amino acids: CASSLRVPGYTF. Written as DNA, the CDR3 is TGTGCCAGCAGCTTACGTGTGCCTGGCTACACCTTC.

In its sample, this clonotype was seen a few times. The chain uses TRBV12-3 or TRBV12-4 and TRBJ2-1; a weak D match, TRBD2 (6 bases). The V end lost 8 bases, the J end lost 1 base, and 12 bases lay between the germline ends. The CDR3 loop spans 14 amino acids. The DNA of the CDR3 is TGTGCCAGCGGAGGGCACATATCCTACAATGAGCAGTTCTTC. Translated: CASGGHISYNEQFF.

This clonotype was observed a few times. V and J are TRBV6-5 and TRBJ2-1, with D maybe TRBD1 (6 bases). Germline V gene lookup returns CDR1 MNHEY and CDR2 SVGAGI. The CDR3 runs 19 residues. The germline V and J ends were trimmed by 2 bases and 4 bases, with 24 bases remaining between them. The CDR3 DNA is TGTGCCAGCAGTTACCCCAGCACCCCGGGACACAGGCCTTACAATGAGCAGTTCTTC. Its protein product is CASSYPSTPGHRPYNEQFF.

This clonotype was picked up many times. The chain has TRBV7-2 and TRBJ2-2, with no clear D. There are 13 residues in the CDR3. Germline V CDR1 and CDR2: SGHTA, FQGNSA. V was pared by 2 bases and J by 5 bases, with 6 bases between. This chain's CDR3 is CASSLRGTGELFF. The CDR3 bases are TGTGCCAGCAGCTTAAGAGGAACCGGGGAGCTGTTTTTT.

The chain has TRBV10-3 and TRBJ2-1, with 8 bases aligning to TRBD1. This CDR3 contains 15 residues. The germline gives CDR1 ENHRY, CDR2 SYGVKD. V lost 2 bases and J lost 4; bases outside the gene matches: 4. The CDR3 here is CAISEQQGDYNEQFF. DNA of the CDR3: TGTGCCATCAGTGAGCAACAGGGGGATTACAATGAGCAGTTCTTC.

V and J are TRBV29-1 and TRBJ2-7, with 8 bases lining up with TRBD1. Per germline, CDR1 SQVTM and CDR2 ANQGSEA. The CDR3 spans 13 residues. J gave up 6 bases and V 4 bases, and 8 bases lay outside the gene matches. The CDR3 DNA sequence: TGCAGCGTTGCCGGACAGGGCCTTTTCGAGCAGTACTTC. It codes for CSVAGQGLFEQYF.